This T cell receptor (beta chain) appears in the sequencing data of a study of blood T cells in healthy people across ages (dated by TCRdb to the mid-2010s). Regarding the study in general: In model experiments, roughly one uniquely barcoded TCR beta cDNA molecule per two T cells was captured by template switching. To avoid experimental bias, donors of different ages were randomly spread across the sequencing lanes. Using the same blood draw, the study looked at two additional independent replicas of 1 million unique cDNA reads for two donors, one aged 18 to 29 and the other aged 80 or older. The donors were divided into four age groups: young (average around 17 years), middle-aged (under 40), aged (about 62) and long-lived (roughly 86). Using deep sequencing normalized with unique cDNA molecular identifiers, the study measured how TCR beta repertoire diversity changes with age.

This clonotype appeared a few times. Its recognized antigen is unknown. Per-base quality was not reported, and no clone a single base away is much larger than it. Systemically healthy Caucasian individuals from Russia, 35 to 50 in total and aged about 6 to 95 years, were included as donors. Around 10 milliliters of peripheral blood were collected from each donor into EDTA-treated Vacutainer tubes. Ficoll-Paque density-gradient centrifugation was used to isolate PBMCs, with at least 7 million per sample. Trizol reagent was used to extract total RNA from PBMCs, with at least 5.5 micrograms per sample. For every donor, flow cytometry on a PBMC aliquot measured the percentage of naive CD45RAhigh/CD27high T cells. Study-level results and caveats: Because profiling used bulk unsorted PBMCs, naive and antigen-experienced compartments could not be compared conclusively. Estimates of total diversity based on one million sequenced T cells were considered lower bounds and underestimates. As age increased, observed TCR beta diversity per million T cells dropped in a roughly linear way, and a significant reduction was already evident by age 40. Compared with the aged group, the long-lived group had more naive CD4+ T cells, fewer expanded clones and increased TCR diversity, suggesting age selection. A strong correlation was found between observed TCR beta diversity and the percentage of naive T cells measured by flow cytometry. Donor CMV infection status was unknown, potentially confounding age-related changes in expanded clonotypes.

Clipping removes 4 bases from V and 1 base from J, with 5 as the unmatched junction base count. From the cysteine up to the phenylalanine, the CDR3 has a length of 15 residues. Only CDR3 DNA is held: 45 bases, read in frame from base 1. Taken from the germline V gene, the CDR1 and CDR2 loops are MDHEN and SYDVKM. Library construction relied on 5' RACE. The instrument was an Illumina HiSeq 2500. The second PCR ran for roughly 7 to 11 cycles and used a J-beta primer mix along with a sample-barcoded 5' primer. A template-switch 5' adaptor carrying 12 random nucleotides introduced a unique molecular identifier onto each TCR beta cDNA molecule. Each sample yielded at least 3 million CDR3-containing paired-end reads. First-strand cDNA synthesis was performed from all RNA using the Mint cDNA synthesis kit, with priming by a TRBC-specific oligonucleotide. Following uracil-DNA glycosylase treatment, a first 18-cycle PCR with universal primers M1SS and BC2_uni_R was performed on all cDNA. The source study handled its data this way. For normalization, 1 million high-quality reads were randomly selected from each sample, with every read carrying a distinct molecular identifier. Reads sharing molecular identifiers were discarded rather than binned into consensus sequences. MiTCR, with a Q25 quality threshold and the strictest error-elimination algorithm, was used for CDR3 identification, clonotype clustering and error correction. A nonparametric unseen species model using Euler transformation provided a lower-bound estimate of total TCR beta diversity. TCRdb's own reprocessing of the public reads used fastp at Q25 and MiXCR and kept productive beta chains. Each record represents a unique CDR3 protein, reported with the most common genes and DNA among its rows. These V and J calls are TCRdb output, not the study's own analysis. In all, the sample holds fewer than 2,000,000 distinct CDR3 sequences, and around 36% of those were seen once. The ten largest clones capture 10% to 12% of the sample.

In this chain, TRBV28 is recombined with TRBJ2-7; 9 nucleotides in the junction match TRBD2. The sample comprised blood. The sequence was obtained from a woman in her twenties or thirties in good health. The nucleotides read TGTGCCAGCAGTTCATTACTAGCGGGTTCCTACGAGCAGTACTTC. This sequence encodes CASSSLLAGSYEQYF. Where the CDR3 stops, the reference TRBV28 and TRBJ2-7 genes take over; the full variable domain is DVKVTQSSRYLVKRTGEKVFLECVQDMDHENMFWYRQDPGLGLRLIYFSYDVKMKEKGDIPEGYSVSREKKERFSLILESASTNQTSMYLCASSSLLAGSYEQYFGPGTRLTVT.